Following are 30 T cell receptor beta chains from one sample sequenced in a study of blood T cells in healthy people across ages. The second PCR ran roughly 7 to 12 cycles with a sample-barcoded 5' primer and J-beta primers. TCRdb passed the 5' RACE reads through MiXCR, listing each CDR3 protein once. This sample has 710,000 or so distinct CDR3 sequences, with 20% to 25% found just once. The source material was blood. Every receptor here comes from a man between 65 and 85 years old in good health.

The chain carries TRBV7-3 and TRBJ1-2, with D uncertain. V gave up 5 bases and J gave up 8 bases, with 15 bases separating them. The CDR3 is 13 residues long. Germline assignment: CDR1 SGHTA and CDR2 FQGTGA. The CDR3 region is CASSPKVMQGYTF. CDR3 nucleotides: TGTGCCAGCAGCCCAAAGGTGATGCAAGGCTACACCTTC.

In regard to this clonotype: This is likely a read error, given that the CDR3 carries no conserved phenylalanine or tryptophan at its end. The chain has TRBV6-1 and TRBJ1-1, with D possibly being TRBD1 (5 bases). Germline V CDR1 and CDR2: MNHNS, SASEGT. V lost 4 bases and J 0 bases, leaving 9 bases between the germline ends. CDR3 length: 14 amino acids. CDR3 sequence: CASSGQNVNTEAFL. The DNA of the CDR3 is TGTGCCAGCAGTGGACAGAATGTGAACACTGAAGCTTTCCTT.

This clonotype showed up many times. The chain recombines TRBV2 with TRBJ2-1; 9 bases are a match to TRBD1. Germline V gene data show CDR1 as SNHLY and CDR2 as FYNNEI. J was trimmed by 8 bases and V by 4 bases; bases with no gene match: 3. The CDR3 sequence is 13 residues long. The CDR3 DNA follows: TGTGCCAGCAGTGGGGGACAGGGCTATGAGCAGTTCTTC. Protein sequence: CASSGGQGYEQFF.

The V gene is TRBV6-5, the J gene TRBJ2-3, with no clear D. CDR3 size: 15 residues. The V end was cut by 2 bases, the J end by 0 bases, with 9 bases between. The germline V gene encodes CDR1 MNHEY and CDR2 SVGAGI. CDR3: CASSYAGTSTDTQYF. The CDR3 DNA reads TGTGCCAGCAGTTACGCAGGCACTAGCACAGATACGCAGTATTTT.

The chain links TRBV7-2 to TRBJ1-2, with D unresolved. This CDR3 contains 14 residues. V gave up 5 bases and J gave up 4 bases, with 14 bases separating them. Germline V gene sequence: CDR1 SGHTA, CDR2 FQGNSA. CDR3 loop: CASSLKSGPYGYTF. The DNA for the CDR3 is TGTGCCAGCAGCCTAAAATCTGGCCCCTATGGCTACACCTTC.

This clonotype came up once. The V and J genes are TRBV25-1 and TRBJ1-2; D is possibly TRBD1 (6 bases). The V end was cut by 3 bases, the J end by 4 bases, with 12 bases between. This CDR3 region has 14 residues. Germline V gene data show CDR1 as MGHDK and CDR2 as SYGVNS. In DNA, the CDR3 is TGTGCCAGCAGTGAGGGGGGGCGCGTCTATGGCTACACCTTC. Translating it yields CASSEGGRVYGYTF.

The V gene is TRBV5-1, the J gene TRBJ1-1; 7 positions match TRBD1. The CDR3 totals 16 residues. CDR1 and CDR2 (germline): SGHRS, YFSETQ. The V and J ends lost 4 bases and 0 bases, in that order; junction bases with no gene match: 9. The CDR3 nucleotides are TGCGCCAGCAGCCAGGGTTCGGGACAGCTGAACACTGAAGCTTTCTTT. It codes for CASSQGSGQLNTEAFF.

The chain joins TRBV20-1 to TRBJ2-7; TRBD1 is a possible D gene (6 bases). Germline-derived CDR1 and CDR2 are DFQATT and SNEGSKA (reference sequence). V was shortened by 4 bases and J by 1 base, with 8 bases between the two germline ends. The CDR3 length is 12 residues. In nucleotides, the CDR3 is TGCAGTGCTACCAGGGGATCCTACGAGCAGTACTTC. Amino acids: CSATRGSYEQYF.

The chain employs TRBV27 and TRBJ2-5; D ambiguous. The CDR3 extends over 15 amino acids. V shed 5 bases and J shed 9 bases, with 22 bases lying between them. The germline CDR1 and CDR2 sequences are MNHEY and SMNVEV (reference sequence). The CDR3 is CASSPYPTTSTSQYF. In DNA form, the CDR3 reads TGTGCCAGCAGTCCCTACCCGACCACTTCCACTTCCCAGTACTTC.

The chain carries TRBV24-1 and TRBJ2-3; D is ambiguous. The germline V gene has CDR1 KGHDR and CDR2 SFDVKD. V lost 3 bases, J lost 4 bases, and 13 bases lay in between. The CDR3 has 15 residues. This CDR3 reads CATSDGYVQADTQYF. CDR3 DNA sequence: TGTGCCACCAGTGATGGCTACGTCCAGGCAGATACGCAGTATTTT.

In the case of this clonotype: The junction and the germline gene differ at one end; a read error may be behind it. V is TRBV12-3 or TRBV12-4 and J is TRBJ2-3; TRBD1 might be the D (6 bases). The CDR3 has 14 residues. The CDR3 sequence: CASSYGLGADAQYF. Written as DNA, the CDR3 is TGTGCCAGCAGTTACGGACTGGGGGCAGATGCGCAGTATTTT.

This clonotype was counted a few times. A much larger clone lies a single base off, so this may be a read error. J is TRBJ2-3 and V is TRBV4-1; the D call may be TRBD1 or TRBD2 (5 bases each). The V end was cut by 1 base, the J end by 2 bases, with 10 bases between. The CDR3 runs to 15 residues. Per the germline V gene, CDR1 is MGHRA and CDR2 is YSYEKL. The CDR3 DNA is TGCGCCAGCAGCCAAGGGGGACGAATCACAGATACGCAGTATTTT. Translating it yields CASSQGGRITDTQYF.

This clonotype was seen ten or more times. The chain carries TRBV5-1 and TRBJ2-1; 7 nucleotides align to TRBD1. The trim removed 0 bases at V and 4 bases at J, leaving 1 base unmatched. There are 14 residues in the CDR3. The germline gives CDR1 SGHRS, CDR2 YFSETQ. The chain's CDR3 is CASSLAGQYNEQFF. The CDR3 nucleotides read TGCGCCAGCAGCTTGGCGGGACAGTACAATGAGCAGTTCTTC. Complete variable domain (other parts from reference TRBV5-1 and TRBJ2-1): KAGVTQTPRYLIKTRGQQVTLSCSPISGHRSVSWYQQTPGQGLQFLFEYFSETQRNKGNFPGRFSGRQFSNSRSEMNVSTLELGDSALYLCASSLAGQYNEQFFGPGTRLTVL.

This clonotype was picked up a small number of times. The rearrangement uses TRBV11-2 and TRBJ1-5; D perhaps matches TRBD1 (6 bases). This CDR3 comprises 14 residues. Between the trimmed V and J ends, which lost 5 bases and 6 bases, there was a span of 14 bases. Germline V gene sequence: CDR1 SGHAT, CDR2 FQNNGV. The CDR3 DNA sequence: TGTGCCAGCAGCGTCACGGGGGCGTTTCAGCCCCAGCATTTT. Translated, it gives CASSVTGAFQPQHF.

This clonotype was detected only a few times. CDR3 protein: CASSLTGQDYYGYTF. CDR3 bases: TGTGCCAGCAGTTTGACAGGGCAAGATTACTATGGCTACACCTTC. The chain is built from TRBV27 and TRBJ1-2; 7 bases line up with TRBD1. Germline V lookup: CDR1 MNHEY, CDR2 SMNVEV (reference sequence). The junction had 7 bases not matched to a gene; V was cut back by 3 bases and J by 3 bases. CDR3 size: 15 residues.

Only a few counts were recorded for this clonotype. The gene calls are TRBV2 and TRBJ2-2; possibly TRBD2 for D (6 bases). V was pared by 2 bases and J by 11 bases, with 15 bases between. Germline V gene sequence: CDR1 SNHLY, CDR2 FYNNEI. The CDR3 contains 14 residues. The CDR3 region is CASSEPRGAGELFF. Written as DNA, the CDR3 is TGTGCCAGCAGTGAACCCCGCGGGGCGGGAGAGCTGTTTTTT.

The chain joins TRBV20-1 to TRBJ1-3; the match to TRBD1 covers 7 bases. CDR3 length: 14 amino acids. In germline, CDR1 is DFQATT, CDR2 SNEGSKA (reference sequence). J was trimmed by 4 bases and V by 3 bases; bases with no gene match: 6. In nucleotides, the CDR3 is TGCAGTGCTAGGGCCAGGGGGAACGGAAACACCATATATTTT. As protein: CSARARGNGNTIYF.

In its sample, this clonotype was seen many times. The CDR3 reads CASSYTTDTQYF. CDR3 DNA sequence: TGTGCCAGCAGTTACACCACAGATACGCAGTATTTT. The chain has TRBV6-2 or TRBV6-3 and TRBJ2-3; D ambiguous. The germline V and J ends were trimmed by 2 bases and 2 bases, with 2 bases remaining between them. The V gene's germline CDR1 is MNHEY and CDR2 SVGEGT. The CDR3 totals 12 residues.

The chain combines TRBV20-1 with TRBJ2-1; D gene uncertain. With 6 bases removed from V and 0 bases from J, the gap between germline ends came to 15 bases. From germline, CDR1 is DFQATT and CDR2 SNEGSKA (reference sequence). This CDR3 comprises 15 residues. The CDR3 protein is CSAQRSNSSYNEQFF. The CDR3 DNA is TGCAGTGCGCAGAGATCGAATAGCTCCTACAATGAGCAGTTCTTC.

This clonotype was seen ten or more times. The rearrangement links TRBV18 to TRBJ1-1, with TRBD1 matching over 7 bases. CDR3 size: 13 residues. CDR1 is KGHSH, CDR2 LQKENI, per germline. J gave up 6 bases and V 4 bases, and 5 bases lay outside the gene matches. The DNA of the CDR3 is TGTGCCAGCTCACGACAGGGCCTCTCTGAAGCTTTCTTT. It codes for CASSRQGLSEAFF.

J is TRBJ2-1 and V is TRBV10-3, with 12 bases fitting TRBD2. Trimming took 6 bases from V and 8 from J; bases not matched to a gene: 5. The V gene's germline CDR1 is ENHRY and CDR2 SYGVKD. The CDR3 has 14 amino acids. The DNA for the CDR3 is TGTGCCATCAGCGGACTAGCGGGATCATATGAGCAGTTCTTC. It is translated as CAISGLAGSYEQFF.

The gene calls are TRBV4-3 and TRBJ1-4, with 9 bases lining up with TRBD1. Germline CDR1 LGHNA, CDR2 YSLEER. The CDR3 loop spans 16 amino acids. V was pared by 0 bases and J by 5 bases, with 4 bases of the junction left unmatched. The CDR3 bases are TGCGCCAGCAGCCAAGAGAGTGGGACAGGGAATGAAAAACTGTTTTTT. It codes for CASSQESGTGNEKLFF.

This clonotype has more than one count but fewer than ten. V is TRBV12-3 or TRBV12-4 and J is TRBJ2-7; 8 bases fit TRBD1. V lost 3 bases and J lost 5; bases outside the gene matches: 6. This CDR3 is 14 amino acids long. The CDR3 here is CASSFRTGRNEQYF. The CDR3 DNA reads TGTGCCAGCAGTTTCCGGACAGGGAGGAACGAGCAGTACTTC.

The chain links TRBV28 to TRBJ1-1; D is possibly TRBD1 (6 bases). CDR3 length: 11 residues. CDR1 MDHEN and CDR2 SYDVKM come from the germline V gene. The CDR3 sequence is CVTQGNTEAFF. CDR3 DNA: TGTGTGACACAGGGGAACACTGAAGCTTTCTTT.

The chain has TRBV7-9 and TRBJ1-6; tentative D call: TRBD1 (5 bases). The CDR3 extends over 16 amino acids. Germline CDR1 reads SEHNR; CDR2 reads FQNEAQ (reference sequence). V shed 1 base and J shed 7 bases, with 14 bases lying between them. The CDR3 coding sequence is TGTGCCAGCAGCTTAGATTGGGGCGAACCGAATTCACCCCTCCACTTT. Its translation is CASSLDWGEPNSPLHF.

The CDR3 loop reads CAISEREGPYEQYF. Written as DNA, the CDR3 is TGTGCCATCAGTGAGAGGGAAGGTCCCTACGAGCAGTACTTC. The gene calls are TRBV10-3 and TRBJ2-5; no reliable D call. The DNA end favors TRBJ2-7, so the J call may be wrong. The germline CDR1 and CDR2 sequences are ENHRY and SYGVKD. This CDR3 spans 14 amino acids.

The chain joins TRBV19 to TRBJ2-5; 11 bases map to TRBD2. The J call could be wrong; TRBJ2-1 is a better fit for the DNA end. The CDR3 consists of 14 residues. Germline V gene lookup returns CDR1 LNHDA and CDR2 SQIVND (reference sequence). CDR3 DNA: TGTGCCACCGAGACTAGCGGGATATCTGGTGAGCAGTTCTTC. It encodes CATETSGISGEQFF.

The chain joins TRBV25-1 to TRBJ2-5, with 8 positions matching TRBD1. The ends lost 6 bases at V and 4 bases at J; junction bases unmatched: 10. Germline assignment: CDR1 MGHDK and CDR2 SYGVNS. CDR3 length: 15 amino acids. The DNA of the CDR3 is TGTGCCAGCAGCGCTGGACAGGGTGGGATAGAGACCCAGTACTTC. Its translation is CASSAGQGGIETQYF.

This clonotype was seen more than once but under ten times. The rearrangement joins TRBV7-2 to TRBJ2-3, with D unresolved. Looked up from germline, CDR1 is SGHTA and CDR2 is FQGNSA. Trimming removed 5 bases at V and 5 bases at J, with 14 bases between. The CDR3 extends over 14 amino acids. CDR3 amino acids: CASSPSRAVDTQYF. The DNA of the CDR3 is TGTGCCAGCAGCCCCAGCCGGGCCGTAGATACGCAGTATTTT.

The sample holds a few counts of this clonotype. The V call is TRBV2, the J call TRBJ1-1; D is undetermined. This CDR3 comprises 12 residues. V was pared by 11 bases and J by 1 base, with 11 bases between. Germline V lookup: CDR1 SNHLY, CDR2 FYNNEI. The CDR3: CAGTYENTEAFF. The CDR3 DNA is TGTGCCGGCACCTACGAGAACACTGAAGCTTTCTTT.